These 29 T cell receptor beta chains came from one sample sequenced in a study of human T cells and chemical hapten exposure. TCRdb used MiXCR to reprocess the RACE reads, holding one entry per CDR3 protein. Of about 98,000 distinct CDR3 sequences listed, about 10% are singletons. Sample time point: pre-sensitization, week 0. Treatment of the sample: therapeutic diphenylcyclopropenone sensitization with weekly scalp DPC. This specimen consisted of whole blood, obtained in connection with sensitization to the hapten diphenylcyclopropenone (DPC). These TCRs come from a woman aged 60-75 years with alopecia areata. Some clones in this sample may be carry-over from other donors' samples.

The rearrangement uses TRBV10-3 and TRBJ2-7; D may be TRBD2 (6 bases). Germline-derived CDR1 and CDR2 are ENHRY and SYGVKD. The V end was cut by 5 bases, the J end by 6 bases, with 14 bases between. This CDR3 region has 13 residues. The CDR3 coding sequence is TGTGCCATCAGTACCCGGGACGGGGGCGAGCAGTACTTC. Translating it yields CAISTRDGGEQYF.

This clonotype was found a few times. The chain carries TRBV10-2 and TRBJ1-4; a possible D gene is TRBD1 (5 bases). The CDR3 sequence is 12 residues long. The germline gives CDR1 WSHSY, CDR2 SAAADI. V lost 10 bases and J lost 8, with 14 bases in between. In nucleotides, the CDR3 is TGCGCCACGGGAGGGACGGAGGAAAAACTGTTTTTT. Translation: CATGGTEEKLFF.

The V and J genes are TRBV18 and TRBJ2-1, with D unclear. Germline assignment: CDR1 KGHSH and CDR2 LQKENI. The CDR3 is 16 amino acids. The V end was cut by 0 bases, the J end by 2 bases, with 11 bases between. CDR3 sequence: CASSPPARSTYNEQFF. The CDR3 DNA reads TGTGCCAGCTCACCACCGGCACGATCGACCTACAATGAGCAGTTCTTC.

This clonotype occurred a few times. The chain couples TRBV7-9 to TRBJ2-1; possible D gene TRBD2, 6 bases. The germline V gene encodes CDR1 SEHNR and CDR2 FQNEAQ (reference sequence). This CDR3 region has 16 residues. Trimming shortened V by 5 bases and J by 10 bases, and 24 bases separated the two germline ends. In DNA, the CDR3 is TGTGCCAGCAGCCCCCCGGGACTGAAGGACTGGGTGGAGCAGTTCTTC. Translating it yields CASSPPGLKDWVEQFF.

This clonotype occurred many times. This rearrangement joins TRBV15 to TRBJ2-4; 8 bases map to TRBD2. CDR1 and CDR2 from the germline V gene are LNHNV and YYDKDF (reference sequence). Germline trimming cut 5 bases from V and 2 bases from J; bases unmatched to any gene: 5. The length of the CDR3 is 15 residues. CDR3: CATSAGGDTKNIQYF. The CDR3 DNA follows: TGTGCCACCAGCGCCGGGGGGGATACCAAAAACATTCAGTACTTC.

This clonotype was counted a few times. CDR3 in DNA: TGTGCCAGCAGCGTCCCTCTTGGGGGTCCGAACACTGAAGCTTTCTTT. Encoded protein: CASSVPLGGPNTEAFF. The rearrangement links TRBV2 to TRBJ1-1, with a tentative D call TRBD1 (5 bases). Per germline, CDR1 SNHLY and CDR2 FYNNEI. CDR3 length: 16 residues. Trimming stripped 6 bases from V and 1 base from J, with 18 bases between.

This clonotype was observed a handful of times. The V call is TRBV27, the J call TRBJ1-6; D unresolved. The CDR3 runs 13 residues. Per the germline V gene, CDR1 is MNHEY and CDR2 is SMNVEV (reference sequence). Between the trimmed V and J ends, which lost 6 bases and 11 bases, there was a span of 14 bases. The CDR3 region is CASSPRTYTPLHF. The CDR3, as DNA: TGTGCCAGCAGCCCCAGGACCTATACACCCCTCCACTTT.

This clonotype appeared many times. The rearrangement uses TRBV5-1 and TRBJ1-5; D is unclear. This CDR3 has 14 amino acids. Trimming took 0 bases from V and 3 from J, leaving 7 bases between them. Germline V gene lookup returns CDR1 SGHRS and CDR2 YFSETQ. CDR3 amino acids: CASSLDSPNQPQHF. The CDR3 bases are TGCGCCAGCAGCTTGGACAGTCCCAATCAGCCCCAGCATTTT. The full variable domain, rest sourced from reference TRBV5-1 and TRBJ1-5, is KAGVTQTPRYLIKTRGQQVTLSCSPISGHRSVSWYQQTPGQGLQFLFEYFSETQRNKGNFPGRFSGRQFSNSRSEMNVSTLELGDSALYLCASSLDSPNQPQHFGDGTRLSIL.

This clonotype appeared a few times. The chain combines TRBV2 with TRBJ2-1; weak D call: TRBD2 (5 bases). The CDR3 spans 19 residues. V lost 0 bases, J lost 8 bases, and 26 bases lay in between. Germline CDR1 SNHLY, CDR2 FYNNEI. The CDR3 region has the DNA TGTGCCAGCAGTGAAGCGACCGCAAGGAACCCTGGAGGTGGAGATGAGCAGTTCTTC. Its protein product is CASSEATARNPGGGDEQFF. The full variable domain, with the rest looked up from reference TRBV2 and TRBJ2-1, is EPEVTQTPSHQVTQMGQEVILRCVPISNHLYFYWYRQILGQKVEFLVSFYNNEISEKSEIFDDQFSVERPDGSNFTLKIRSTKLEDSAMYFCASSEATARNPGGGDEQFFGPGTRLTVL.

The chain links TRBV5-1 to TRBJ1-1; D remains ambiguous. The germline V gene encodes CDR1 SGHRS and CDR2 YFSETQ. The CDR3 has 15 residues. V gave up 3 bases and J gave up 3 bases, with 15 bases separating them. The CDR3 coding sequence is TGCGCCAGCAGCTCTCAGAATCCAGGAGACACTGAAGCTTTCTTT. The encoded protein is CASSSQNPGDTEAFF.

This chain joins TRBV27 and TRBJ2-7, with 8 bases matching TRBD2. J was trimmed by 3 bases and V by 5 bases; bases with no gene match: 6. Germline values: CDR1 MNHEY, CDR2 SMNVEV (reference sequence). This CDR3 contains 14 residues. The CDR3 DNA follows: TGTGCCAGCAGTGTGCGGCGGGGGGACTACGAGCAGTACTTC. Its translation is CASSVRRGDYEQYF.

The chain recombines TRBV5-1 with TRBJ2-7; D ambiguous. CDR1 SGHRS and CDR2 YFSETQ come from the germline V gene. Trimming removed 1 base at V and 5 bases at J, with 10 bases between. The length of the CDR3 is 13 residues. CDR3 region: CASSLRAGHEQYF. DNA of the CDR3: TGCGCCAGCAGCTTGAGGGCCGGCCACGAGCAGTACTTC.

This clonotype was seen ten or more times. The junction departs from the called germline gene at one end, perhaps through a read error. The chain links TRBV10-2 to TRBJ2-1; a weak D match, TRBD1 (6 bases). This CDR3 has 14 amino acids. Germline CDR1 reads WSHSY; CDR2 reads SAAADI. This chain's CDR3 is CAGSRDTSYNEQFF. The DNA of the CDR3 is TGCGCCGGCAGTCGGGACACGAGCTACAATGAGCAGTTCTTC.

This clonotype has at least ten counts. This CDR3 is CASSSVQGAMNTEAFF. The CDR3 nucleotides are TGCGCCAGCAGCTCGGTACAGGGGGCGATGAACACTGAAGCTTTCTTT. This sequence joins TRBV5-1 and TRBJ1-1, with 9 positions matching TRBD1. The CDR3 runs 16 residues. V lost 3 bases to trimming and J lost 0 bases; unmatched junction nucleotides: 6. Germline V gene lookup returns CDR1 SGHRS and CDR2 YFSETQ.

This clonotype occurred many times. In DNA, the CDR3 is TGTGCCAGTACCGGGACAGGGGAAAACATTCAGTACTTC. It yields the protein CASTGTGENIQYF. This chain joins TRBV19 and TRBJ2-4, with TRBD1 matching over 10 bases. The trim removed 7 bases at V and 5 bases at J, leaving 2 bases unmatched. Germline lookup yields CDR1 LNHDA and CDR2 SQIVND (reference sequence). The CDR3 has 13 amino acids.

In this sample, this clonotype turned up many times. The chain's CDR3 is CASSSQGEPYNEQFF. CDR3 bases: TGTGCCAGCAGCTCCCAGGGGGAACCGTACAATGAGCAGTTCTTC. The V gene is TRBV11-3, the J gene TRBJ2-1; 7 nucleotides align to TRBD1. After removal of 4 bases from V and 4 bases from J, the junction contained 7 bases not matched to a gene. Germline values: CDR1 SGHNT, CDR2 YENEEA. The CDR3 extends over 15 amino acids.

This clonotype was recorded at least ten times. The CDR3 loop reads CASSSQGVTSEKLFF. CDR3 DNA sequence: TGTGCCAGCAGCTCTCAGGGCGTTACAAGTGAAAAACTGTTTTTT. The J gene is TRBJ1-4, the V gene TRBV7-9; tentatively, D is TRBD1 (5 bases). There are 15 residues in the CDR3. From germline, CDR1 is SEHNR and CDR2 FQNEAQ (reference sequence). Trimming pared 4 bases from V and 7 bases from J, leaving 16 bases between.

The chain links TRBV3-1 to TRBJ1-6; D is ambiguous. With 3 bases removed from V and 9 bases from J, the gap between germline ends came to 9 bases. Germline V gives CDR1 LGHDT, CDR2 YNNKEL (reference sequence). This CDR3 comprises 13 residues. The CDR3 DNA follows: TGTGCCAGCAGCCAGCGAACCAGTTCACCCCTCCACTTT. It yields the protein CASSQRTSSPLHF.

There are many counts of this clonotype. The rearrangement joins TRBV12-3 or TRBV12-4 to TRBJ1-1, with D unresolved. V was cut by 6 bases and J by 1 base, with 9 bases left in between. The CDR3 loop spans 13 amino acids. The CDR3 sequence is CASSTVENTEAFF. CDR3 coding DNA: TGTGCCAGCAGCACGGTAGAGAACACTGAAGCTTTCTTT.

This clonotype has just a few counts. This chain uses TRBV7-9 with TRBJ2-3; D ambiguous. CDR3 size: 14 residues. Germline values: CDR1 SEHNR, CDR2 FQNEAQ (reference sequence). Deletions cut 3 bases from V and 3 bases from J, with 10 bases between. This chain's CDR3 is CASSFSISTDTQYF. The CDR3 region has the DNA TGTGCCAGCAGCTTTTCTATATCAACAGATACGCAGTATTTT.

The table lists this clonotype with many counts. The CDR3 protein is CASSGTDSPLHF. CDR3 nucleotide sequence: TGTGCCAGTAGCGGGACAGATTCACCCCTCCACTTT. The chain is built from TRBV19 and TRBJ1-6; 7 nucleotides line up with TRBD1. CDR3 size: 12 residues. J gave up 8 bases and V 6 bases, and 1 base lay outside the gene matches. Germline lookup yields CDR1 LNHDA and CDR2 SQIVND (reference sequence).

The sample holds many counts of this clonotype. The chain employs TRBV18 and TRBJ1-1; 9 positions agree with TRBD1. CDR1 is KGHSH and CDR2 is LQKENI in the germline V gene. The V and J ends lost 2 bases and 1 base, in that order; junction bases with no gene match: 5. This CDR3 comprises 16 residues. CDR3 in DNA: TGTGCCAGCTCACCAATCCGGACAGGGGCGAACACTGAAGCTTTCTTT. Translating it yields CASSPIRTGANTEAFF.

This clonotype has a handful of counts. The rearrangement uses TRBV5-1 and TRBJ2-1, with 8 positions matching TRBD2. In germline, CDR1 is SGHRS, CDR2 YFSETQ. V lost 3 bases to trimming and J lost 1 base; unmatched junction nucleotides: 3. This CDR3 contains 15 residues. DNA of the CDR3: TGCGCCAGCAGCTACATAGCGGGGTCCTACAATGAGCAGTTCTTC. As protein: CASSYIAGSYNEQFF. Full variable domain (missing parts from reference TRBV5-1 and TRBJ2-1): KAGVTQTPRYLIKTRGQQVTLSCSPISGHRSVSWYQQTPGQGLQFLFEYFSETQRNKGNFPGRFSGRQFSNSRSEMNVSTLELGDSALYLCASSYIAGSYNEQFFGPGTRLTVL.

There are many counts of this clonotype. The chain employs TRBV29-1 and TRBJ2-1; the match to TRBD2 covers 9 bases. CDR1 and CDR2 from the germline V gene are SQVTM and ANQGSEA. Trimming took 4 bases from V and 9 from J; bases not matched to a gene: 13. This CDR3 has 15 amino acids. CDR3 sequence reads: CSVVGGGGASGEQFF. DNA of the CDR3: TGCAGCGTTGTGGGTGGCGGGGGGGCGAGTGGTGAGCAGTTCTTC.

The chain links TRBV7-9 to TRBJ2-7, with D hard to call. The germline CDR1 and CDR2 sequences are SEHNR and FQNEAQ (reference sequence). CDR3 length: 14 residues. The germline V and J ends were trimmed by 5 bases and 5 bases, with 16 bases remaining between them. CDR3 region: CASSLGSPRDEQYF. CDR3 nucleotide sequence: TGTGCCAGCAGCCTGGGGTCGCCAAGGGACGAGCAGTACTTC.

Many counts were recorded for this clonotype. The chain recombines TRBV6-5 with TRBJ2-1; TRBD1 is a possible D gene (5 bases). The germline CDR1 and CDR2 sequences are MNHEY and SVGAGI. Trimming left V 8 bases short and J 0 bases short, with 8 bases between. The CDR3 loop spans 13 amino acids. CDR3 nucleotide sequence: TGTGCCAGCGGGGCATTCTCCTACAATGAGCAGTTCTTC. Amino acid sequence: CASGAFSYNEQFF.

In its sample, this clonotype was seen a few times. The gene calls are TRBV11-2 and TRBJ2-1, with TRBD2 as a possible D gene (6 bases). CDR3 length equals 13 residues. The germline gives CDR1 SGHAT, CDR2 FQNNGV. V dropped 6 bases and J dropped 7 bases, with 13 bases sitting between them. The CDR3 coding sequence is TGTGCCAGCAGATTAATCGCGGGGAATGAGCAGTTCTTC. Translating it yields CASRLIAGNEQFF.

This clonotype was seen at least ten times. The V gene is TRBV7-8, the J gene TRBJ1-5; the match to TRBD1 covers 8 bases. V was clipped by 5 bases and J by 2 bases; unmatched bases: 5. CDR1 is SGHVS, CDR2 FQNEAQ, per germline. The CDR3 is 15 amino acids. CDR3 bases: TGTGCCAGCAGCCCCCAGACAGGGGGCAATCAGCCCCAGCATTTT. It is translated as CASSPQTGGNQPQHF. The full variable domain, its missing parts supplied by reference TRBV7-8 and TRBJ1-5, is GAGVSQSPRYKVAKRGQDVALRCDPISGHVSLFWYQQALGQGPEFLTYFQNEAQLDKSGLPSDRFFAERPEGSVSTLKIQRTQQEDSAVYLCASSPQTGGNQPQHFGDGTRLSIL.

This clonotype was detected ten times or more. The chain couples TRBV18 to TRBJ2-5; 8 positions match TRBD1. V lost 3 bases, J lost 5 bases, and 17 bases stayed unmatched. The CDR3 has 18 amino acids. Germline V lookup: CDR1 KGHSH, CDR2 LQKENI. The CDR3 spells CASSPSRQGRALWETQYF. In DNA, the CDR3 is TGTGCCAGCTCACCGTCCAGACAGGGGAGAGCTTTGTGGGAGACCCAGTACTTC.